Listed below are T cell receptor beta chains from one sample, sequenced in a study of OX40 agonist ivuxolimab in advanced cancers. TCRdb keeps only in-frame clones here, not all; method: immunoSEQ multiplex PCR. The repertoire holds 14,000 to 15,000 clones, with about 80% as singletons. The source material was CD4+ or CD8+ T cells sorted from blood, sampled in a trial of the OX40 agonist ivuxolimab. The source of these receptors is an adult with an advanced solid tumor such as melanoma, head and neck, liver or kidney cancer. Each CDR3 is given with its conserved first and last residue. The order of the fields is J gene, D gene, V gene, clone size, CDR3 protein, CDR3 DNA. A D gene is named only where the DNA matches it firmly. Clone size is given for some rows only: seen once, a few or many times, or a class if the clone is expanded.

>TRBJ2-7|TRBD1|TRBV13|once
CASSFISTGPREQYF
TGTGCCAGCAGCTTTATATCGACAGGGCCCAGGGAGCAGTACTTC
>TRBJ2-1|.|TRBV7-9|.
CASSFGGGNEQFF
TGTGCCAGCAGCTTTGGAGGGGGCAATGAGCAGTTCTTC
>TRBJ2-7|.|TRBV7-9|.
CASSIGTPSEQYF
TGTGCCAGCAGCATTGGGACTCCTTCTGAGCAGTACTTC
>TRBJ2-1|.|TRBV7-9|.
CASSLIRGEQFF
TGTGCCAGCAGCCTTATTAGAGGGGAGCAGTTCTTC
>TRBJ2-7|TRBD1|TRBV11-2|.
CASSLGTAYEQYF
TGTGCCAGCAGCTTGGGGACAGCCTACGAGCAGTACTTC
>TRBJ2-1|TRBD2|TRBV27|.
CASSVLAGTYNEQFF
TGTGCCAGCAGTGTCCTAGCGGGAACCTACAATGAGCAGTTCTTC
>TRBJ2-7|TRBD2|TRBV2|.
CASSDNLREGFEQYF
TGTGCCAGCAGTGATAATTTGCGGGAGGGTTTCGAGCAGTACTTC
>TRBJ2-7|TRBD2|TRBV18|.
CASSPPSGSSYEQYF
TGTGCCAGCTCACCCCCTAGCGGGAGTTCGTACGAGCAGTACTTC
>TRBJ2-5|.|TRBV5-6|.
CASSLWETQYF
TGTGCCAGCAGCTTGTGGGAGACCCAGTACTTC
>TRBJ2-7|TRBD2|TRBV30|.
CARGFEIAGGHLEQYF
TGTGCCCGAGGGTTTGAAATAGCGGGAGGCCACCTCGAGCAGTACTTC
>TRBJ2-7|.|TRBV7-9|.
CASSLDNYEQYF
TGTGCCAGCAGTCTAGACAACTACGAGCAGTACTTC
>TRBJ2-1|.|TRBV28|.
CASSFQRHGYNEQFF
TGTGCCAGCAGTTTCCAGCGGCACGGATACAATGAGCAGTTCTTC
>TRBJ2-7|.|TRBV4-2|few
CASSQDPPNSGSSYEQYF
TGTGCCAGCAGCCAAGATCCCCCCAATAGCGGCAGCTCCTACGAGCAGTACTTC
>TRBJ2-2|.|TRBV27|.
CASSFWGDNTGELFF
TGTGCCAGCAGTTTTTGGGGAGACAACACCGGGGAGCTGTTTTTT
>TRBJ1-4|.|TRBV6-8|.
CASSLSGPHHKPINEKLFF
TGTGCCAGCAGTCTTTCGGGCCCGCACCACAAGCCCATTAATGAAAAACTGTTTTTT
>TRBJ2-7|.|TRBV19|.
CASKHTGSSYEQYF
TGTGCCAGCAAACATACAGGATCCTCCTACGAGCAGTACTTC
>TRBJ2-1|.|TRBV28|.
CASRPQLGYNEQFF
TGTGCCAGCAGACCTCAATTAGGCTACAATGAGCAGTTCTTC
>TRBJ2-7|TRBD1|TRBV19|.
CASSAPGQGLFYEQYF
TGTGCCAGTAGCGCCCCAGGACAGGGTCTCTTCTACGAGCAGTACTTC
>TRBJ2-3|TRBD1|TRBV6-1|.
CASSETGGTGSDTQYF
TGTGCCAGCAGTGAAACAGGGGGTACGGGTTCAGATACGCAGTATTTT
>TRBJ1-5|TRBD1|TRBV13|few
CASSSGQGGPQHF
TGTGCCAGCAGCTCGGGACAGGGTGGGCCCCAGCATTTT
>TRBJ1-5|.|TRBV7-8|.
CASSLPQGDIYYSNQPQHF
TGTGCCAGCAGTTTACCCCAAGGGGACATTTATTATAGCAATCAGCCCCAGCATTTT
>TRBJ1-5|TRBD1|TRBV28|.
CASSLTGAGNQPQHF
TGTGCCAGCAGCCTGACAGGGGCGGGCAATCAGCCCCAGCATTTT
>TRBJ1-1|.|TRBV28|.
CASSLFSGNTEAFF
TGTGCCAGCAGTTTATTCAGCGGAAACACTGAAGCTTTCTTT
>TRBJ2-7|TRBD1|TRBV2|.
CASSWDRSYEQYF
TGTGCCAGCAGTTGGGACAGGAGCTACGAGCAGTACTTC
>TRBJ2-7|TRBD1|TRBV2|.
CASSEGGQGARYEQYF
TGTGCCAGCAGTGAAGGTGGACAGGGGGCGCGGTACGAGCAGTACTTC
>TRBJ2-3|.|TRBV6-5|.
CASSDSAGARDTQYF
TGTGCCAGCAGTGACTCAGCGGGTGCTAGAGATACGCAGTATTTT
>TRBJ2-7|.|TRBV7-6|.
CASSSEFEQYF
TGTGCCAGCAGCTCGGAGTTCGAGCAGTACTTC
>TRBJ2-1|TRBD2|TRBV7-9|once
CASSYLAGVGNEQFF
TGTGCCAGCAGCTATCTAGCGGGAGTGGGCAATGAGCAGTTCTTC
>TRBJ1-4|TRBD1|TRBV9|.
CASSAGTGVNEKLFF
TGTGCCAGCAGCGCCGGGACAGGGGTTAATGAAAAACTGTTTTTT
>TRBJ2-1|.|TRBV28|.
CASSLRAREQFF
TGTGCCAGCAGTTTAAGAGCGCGTGAGCAGTTCTTC
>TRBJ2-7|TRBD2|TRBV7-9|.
CASSPGGHEQYF
TGTGCCAGCAGCCCGGGGGGGCACGAGCAGTACTTC
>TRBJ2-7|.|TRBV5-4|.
CASSFRGIGRYEQYF
TGTGCCAGCAGCTTTCGGGGCATTGGGAGGTACGAGCAGTACTTC
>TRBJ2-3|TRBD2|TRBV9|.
CASSLTSGDGSTDTQYF
TGTGCCAGCAGCCTGACTAGCGGGGATGGGAGCACAGATACGCAGTATTTT
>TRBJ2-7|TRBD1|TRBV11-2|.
CASSLTDRANEQYF
TGTGCCAGCAGCTTAACCGACAGGGCAAACGAGCAGTACTTC
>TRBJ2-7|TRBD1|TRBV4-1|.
CASSQDRTGSYEQYF
TGCGCCAGCAGCCAAGATCGGACAGGGTCCTACGAGCAGTACTTC
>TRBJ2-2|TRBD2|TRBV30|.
CAWSVMAGESGYTGELFF
TGTGCCTGGAGTGTAATGGCGGGAGAGAGTGGGTACACCGGGGAGCTGTTTTTT
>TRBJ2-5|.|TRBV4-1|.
CASSPGSLQETQYF
TGCGCCAGCAGCCCCGGGTCCCTACAAGAGACCCAGTACTTC
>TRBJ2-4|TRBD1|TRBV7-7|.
CASSWDRGFKNIQYF
TGTGCCAGCAGCTGGGACAGGGGATTCAAAAACATTCAGTACTTC
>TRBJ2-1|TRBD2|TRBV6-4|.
CASSDSSRESNEQFF
TGTGCCAGCAGTGACTCCTCGCGGGAGTCCAATGAGCAGTTCTTC
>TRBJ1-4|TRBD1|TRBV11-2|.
CASSMTGGREKLFF
TGTGCCAGCAGCATGACAGGGGGCCGGGAAAAACTGTTTTTT